The T cell receptor (beta chain) under discussion was sequenced for a study of T-cell reconstitution after alpha-beta-depleted transplantation in children. Whole-study results and caveats: In patients about two months after transplant, alpha-beta T cells reportedly arose from several hundred expanded graft clones. Counts and diversity of T cells one year after transplant came mostly from newly produced T cells.

Preparation of the TCRbeta library used unique molecular identifiers. In TCRdb, the PCR reads were re-called with MiXCR into one record per CDR3 protein. The profile shows hundreds of thousands of distinct CDR3 sequences, around 14% of them singletons. Per the germline V gene, CDR1 is SEHNR and CDR2 is FQNEAQ (reference sequence). V dropped 4 bases and J dropped 2; count of bases not matched to a gene: 9. CDR3 length: 16 residues. This clonotype was counted many times. Its antigen is not known. The gene calls are TRBV7-9 and TRBJ2-3; 7 nucleotides agree with TRBD1. The sequences come from PBMCs, collected before TCRalphabeta/CD19-depleted stem cell transplant. The receptor was isolated from a girl aged 2 to 9 with congenital amegakaryocytic thrombocytopenia, due to receive a stem cell transplant. The chain's CDR3 is CASSSWDSAFTDTQYF. The CDR3 nucleotides are TGTGCCAGCAGCTCCTGGGACAGCGCGTTCACAGATACGCAGTATTTT.